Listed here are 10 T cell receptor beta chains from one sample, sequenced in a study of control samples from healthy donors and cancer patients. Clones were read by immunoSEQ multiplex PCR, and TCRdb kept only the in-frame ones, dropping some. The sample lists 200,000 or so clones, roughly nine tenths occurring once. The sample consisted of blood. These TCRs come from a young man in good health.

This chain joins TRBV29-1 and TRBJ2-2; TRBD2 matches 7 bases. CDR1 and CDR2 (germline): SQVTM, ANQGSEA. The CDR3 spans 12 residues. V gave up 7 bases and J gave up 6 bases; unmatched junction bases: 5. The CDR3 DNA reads TGCAGCGGGGGGACTACCTCCGGGGAGCTGTTTTTT. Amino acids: CSGGTTSGELFF.

This CDR3 is CASSIVRSYGYTF. CDR3 DNA sequence: TGTGCCAGTAGTATAGTGCGGAGCTATGGCTACACCTTC. The chain couples TRBV19 to TRBJ1-2, with no clear D. Looked up from germline, CDR1 is LNHDA and CDR2 is SQIVND (reference sequence). The CDR3 spans 13 residues. Trimming removed 1 base from V and 4 bases from J, with 7 bases in between.

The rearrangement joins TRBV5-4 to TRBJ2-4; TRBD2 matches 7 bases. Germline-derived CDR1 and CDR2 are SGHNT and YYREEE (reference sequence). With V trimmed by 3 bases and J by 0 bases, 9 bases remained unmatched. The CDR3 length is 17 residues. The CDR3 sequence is CASSWEGRARAKNIQYF. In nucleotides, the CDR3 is TGTGCCAGCAGCTGGGAGGGGAGGGCTCGAGCCAAAAACATTCAGTACTTC.

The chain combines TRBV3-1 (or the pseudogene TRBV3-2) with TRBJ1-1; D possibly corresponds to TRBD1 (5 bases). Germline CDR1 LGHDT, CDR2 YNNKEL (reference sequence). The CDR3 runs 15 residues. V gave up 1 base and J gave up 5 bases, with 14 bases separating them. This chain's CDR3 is CASSQAGRELTEAFF. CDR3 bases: TGTGCCAGCAGCCAAGCTGGCAGGGAGCTGACTGAAGCTTTCTTT.

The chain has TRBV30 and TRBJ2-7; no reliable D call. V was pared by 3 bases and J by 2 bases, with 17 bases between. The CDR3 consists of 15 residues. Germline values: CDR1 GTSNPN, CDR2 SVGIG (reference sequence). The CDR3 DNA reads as TGTGCCTGGAGCGCGGATCCCGGGCCTACCTACGAGCAGTACTTC. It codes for CAWSADPGPTYEQYF.

The CDR3 sequence: CASSYSKGAGSNEQFF. The CDR3 bases are TGTGCCAGCAGTTACTCGAAGGGCGCGGGATCCAATGAGCAGTTCTTC. The chain has TRBV6-6 and TRBJ2-1; D may be TRBD2 (6 bases). The V and J ends lost 0 bases and 6 bases respectively, with 15 bases between them. The CDR3 sequence is 16 residues long. The germline V gene encodes CDR1 MNHNY and CDR2 SVGAGI (reference sequence).

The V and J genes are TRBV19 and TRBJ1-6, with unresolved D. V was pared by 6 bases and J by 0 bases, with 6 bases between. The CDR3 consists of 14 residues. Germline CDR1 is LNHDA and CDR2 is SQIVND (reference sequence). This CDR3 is CASRHSSYNSPLHF. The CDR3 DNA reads TGTGCCAGTAGGCACAGCTCCTATAATTCACCCCTCCACTTT.

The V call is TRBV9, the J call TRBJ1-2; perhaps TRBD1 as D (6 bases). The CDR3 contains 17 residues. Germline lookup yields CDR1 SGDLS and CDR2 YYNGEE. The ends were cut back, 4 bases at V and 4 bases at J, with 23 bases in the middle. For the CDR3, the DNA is TGTGCCAGCAGCCCTCAGCCGGACAGCCCGGGGGCCTATGGCTACACCTTC. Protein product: CASSPQPDSPGAYGYTF.

Here the CDR3 DNA reads TGTGCCAGCAGCTTCTCCGCCAGTAACTATGGCTACACCTTC. Amino acid sequence: CASSFSASNYGYTF. This chain uses TRBV7-9 with TRBJ1-2; no definite D call. The length of the CDR3 is 14 residues. With 3 bases removed from V and 1 base from J, the gap between germline ends came to 9 bases. Germline V gene sequence: CDR1 SEHNR, CDR2 FQNEAQ (reference sequence).

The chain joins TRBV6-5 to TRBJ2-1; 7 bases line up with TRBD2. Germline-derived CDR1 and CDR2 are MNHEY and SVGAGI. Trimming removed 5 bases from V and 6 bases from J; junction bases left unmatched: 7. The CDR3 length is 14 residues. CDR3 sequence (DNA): TGTGCCAGCAGTCCCTATTGGGGGGGCAATGAGCAGTTCTTC. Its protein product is CASSPYWGGNEQFF.